The clone carrying this TCR beta chain was seen at least ten times. The study co-extracted DNA and RNA from approximately 20-30 mg of unsorted bulk tissue. Every one of the tumor samples had a viable tumor cell content above 75%. This entry is derived from a study of tumor-infiltrating lymphocytes in primary liver carcinoma. Making TCR beta cDNA involved around 500 ng total RNA and a constant-region primer. Library construction for TCR beta comprised three nested multiplex PCR rounds performed with slightly modified ARM-PCR. In the first two PCR rounds, TRBV1-TRBV30 forward primers were paired with a C-beta reverse primer, and each round lasted about 9 cycles. TCRdb recomputed calls from the multiplex PCR reads with MiXCR, one row per CDR3 protein. The sample holds 95,000 to 100,000 distinct CDR3 sequences; approximately 70% are singletons and the top ten take around 12%. Trimming took off 5 bases at V and 8 bases at J, with 15 bases between the two ends. The CDR3 sequence is 13 residues long. Germline V lookup: CDR1 MNHEY, CDR2 SVGEGT.

This chain links TRBV6-2 or TRBV6-3 with TRBJ1-2; D uncertain. The specimen was liver tumor tissue from sampling region 2. Subset denoted: tumor region T2, inferior pole. This TCR came from a woman aged 60-75 years with primary liver carcinoma and hepatitis B virus infection. The CDR3 sequence: CASSGSALWGYTF. The CDR3 nucleotides read TGTGCCAGCAGTGGGAGCGCTCTATGGGGCTACACCTTC.